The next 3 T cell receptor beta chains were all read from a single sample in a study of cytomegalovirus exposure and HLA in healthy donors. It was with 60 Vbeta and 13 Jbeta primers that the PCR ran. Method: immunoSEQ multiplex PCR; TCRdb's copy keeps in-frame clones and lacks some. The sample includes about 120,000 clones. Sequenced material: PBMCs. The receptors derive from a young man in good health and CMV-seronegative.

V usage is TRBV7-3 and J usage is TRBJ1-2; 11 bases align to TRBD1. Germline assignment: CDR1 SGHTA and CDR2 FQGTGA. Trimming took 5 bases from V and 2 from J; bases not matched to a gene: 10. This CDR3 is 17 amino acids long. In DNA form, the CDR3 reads TGTGCCAGCAGCCCCAAGCCCGGGACAGGGGGGAACTATGGCTACACCTTC. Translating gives CASSPKPGTGGNYGYTF.

The CDR3 region is CASSQALGAEQFF. For the CDR3, the DNA is TGTGCCAGCAGCCAAGCCTTAGGGGCTGAGCAGTTCTTC. The gene calls are TRBV14 and TRBJ2-1; a weak D match, TRBD1 (5 bases). CDR3 length equals 13 residues. CDR1 and CDR2 (germline): SGHDN, FVKESK. V lost 1 base to trimming and J lost 9 bases, with 10 bases between them.

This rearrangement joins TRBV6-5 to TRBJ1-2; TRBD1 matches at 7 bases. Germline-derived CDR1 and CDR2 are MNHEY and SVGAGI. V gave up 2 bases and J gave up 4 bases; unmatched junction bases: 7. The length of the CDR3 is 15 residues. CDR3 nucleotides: TGTGCCAGCAGTTACCTGACAGGGACTGGCTATGGCTACACCTTC. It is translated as CASSYLTGTGYGYTF.